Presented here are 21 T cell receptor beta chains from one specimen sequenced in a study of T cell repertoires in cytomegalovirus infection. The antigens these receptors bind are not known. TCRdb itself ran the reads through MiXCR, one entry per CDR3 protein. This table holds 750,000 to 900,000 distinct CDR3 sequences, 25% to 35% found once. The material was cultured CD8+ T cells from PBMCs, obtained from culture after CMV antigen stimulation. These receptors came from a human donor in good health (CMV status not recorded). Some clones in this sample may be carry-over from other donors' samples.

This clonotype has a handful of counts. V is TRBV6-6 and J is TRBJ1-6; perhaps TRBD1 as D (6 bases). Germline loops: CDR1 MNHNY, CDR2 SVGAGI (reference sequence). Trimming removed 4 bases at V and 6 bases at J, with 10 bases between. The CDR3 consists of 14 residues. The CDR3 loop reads CASSLGQANSPLHF. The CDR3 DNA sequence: TGTGCCAGCAGTTTGGGACAAGCTAATTCACCCCTCCACTTT.

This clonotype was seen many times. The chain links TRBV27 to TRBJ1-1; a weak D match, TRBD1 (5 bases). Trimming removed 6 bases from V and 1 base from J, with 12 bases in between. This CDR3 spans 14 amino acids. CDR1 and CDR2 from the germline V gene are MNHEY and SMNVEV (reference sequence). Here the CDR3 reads CASSLRGSNTEAFF. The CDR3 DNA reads TGTGCCAGCAGCCTACGGGGCTCGAACACTGAAGCTTTCTTT.

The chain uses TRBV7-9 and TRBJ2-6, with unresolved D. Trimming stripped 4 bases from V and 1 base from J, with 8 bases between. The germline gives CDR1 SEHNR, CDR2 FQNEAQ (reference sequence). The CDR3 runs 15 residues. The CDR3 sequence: CASSSRKSGANVLTF. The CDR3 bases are TGTGCCAGCAGCTCACGAAAATCTGGGGCCAACGTCCTGACTTTC.

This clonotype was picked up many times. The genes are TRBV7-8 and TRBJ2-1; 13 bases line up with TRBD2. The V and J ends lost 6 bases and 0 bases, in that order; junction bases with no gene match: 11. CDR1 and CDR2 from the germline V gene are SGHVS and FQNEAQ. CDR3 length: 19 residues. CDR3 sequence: CASSLLGTSGASSYNEQFF. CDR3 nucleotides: TGTGCCAGCAGTCTCCTTGGGACTAGCGGGGCGAGCTCCTACAATGAGCAGTTCTTC.

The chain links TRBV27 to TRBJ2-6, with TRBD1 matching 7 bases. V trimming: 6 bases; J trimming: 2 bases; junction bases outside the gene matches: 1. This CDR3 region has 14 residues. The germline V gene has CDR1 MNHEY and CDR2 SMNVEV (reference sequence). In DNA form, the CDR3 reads TGTGCCAGCAGAACAGGGGCTGGGGCCAACGTCCTGACTTTC. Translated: CASRTGAGANVLTF.

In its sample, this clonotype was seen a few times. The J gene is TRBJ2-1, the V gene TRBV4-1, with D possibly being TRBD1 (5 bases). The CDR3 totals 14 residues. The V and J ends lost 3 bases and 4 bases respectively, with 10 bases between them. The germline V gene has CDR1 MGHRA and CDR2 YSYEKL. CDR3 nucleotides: TGCGCCAGCAGCCATACAGACAGTTACAATGAGCAGTTCTTC. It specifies CASSHTDSYNEQFF.

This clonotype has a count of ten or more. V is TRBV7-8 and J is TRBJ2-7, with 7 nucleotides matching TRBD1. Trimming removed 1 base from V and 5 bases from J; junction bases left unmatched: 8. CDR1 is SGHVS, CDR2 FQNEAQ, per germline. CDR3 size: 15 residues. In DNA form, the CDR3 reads TGTGCCAGCAGCTTAGTTACAGGGGTAGCCCACGAGCAGTACGTC. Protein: CASSLVTGVAHEQYV.

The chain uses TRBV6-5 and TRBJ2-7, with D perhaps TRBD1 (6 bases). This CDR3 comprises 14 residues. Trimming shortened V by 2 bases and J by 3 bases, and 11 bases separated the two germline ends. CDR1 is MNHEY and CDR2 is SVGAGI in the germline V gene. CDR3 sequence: CASSYGQGNYEQYF. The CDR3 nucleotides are TGTGCCAGCAGTTACGGCCAGGGGAACTACGAGCAGTACTTC.

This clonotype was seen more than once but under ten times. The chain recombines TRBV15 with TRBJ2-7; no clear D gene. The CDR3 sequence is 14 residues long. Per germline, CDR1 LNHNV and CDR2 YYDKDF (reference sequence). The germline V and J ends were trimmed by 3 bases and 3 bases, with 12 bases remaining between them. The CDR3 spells CATSSRAIGYEQYF. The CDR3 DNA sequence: TGTGCCACCAGCAGTAGGGCTATCGGCTACGAGCAGTACTTC.

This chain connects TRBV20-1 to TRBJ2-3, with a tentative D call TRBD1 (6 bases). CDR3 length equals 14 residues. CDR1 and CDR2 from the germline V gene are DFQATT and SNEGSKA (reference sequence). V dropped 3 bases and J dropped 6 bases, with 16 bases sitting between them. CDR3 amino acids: CSASAPGEADTQYF. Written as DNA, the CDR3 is TGCAGTGCTAGTGCCCCAGGGGAAGCGGATACGCAGTATTTT.

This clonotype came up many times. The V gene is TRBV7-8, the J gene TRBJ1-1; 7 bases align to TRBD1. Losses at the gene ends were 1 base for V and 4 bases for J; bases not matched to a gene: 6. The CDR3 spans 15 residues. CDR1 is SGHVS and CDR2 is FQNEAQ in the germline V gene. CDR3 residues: CASSLEGAGGTEAFF. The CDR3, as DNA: TGTGCCAGCAGCTTAGAGGGGGCAGGGGGCACTGAAGCTTTCTTT.

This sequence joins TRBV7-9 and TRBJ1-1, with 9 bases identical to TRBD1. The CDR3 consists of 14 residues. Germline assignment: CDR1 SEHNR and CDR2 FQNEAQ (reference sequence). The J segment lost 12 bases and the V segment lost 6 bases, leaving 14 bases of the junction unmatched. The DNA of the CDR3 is TGTGCCAGCAGACAACCGGACCCGGACAGGGGATCTTTCTTT. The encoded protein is CASRQPDPDRGSFF.

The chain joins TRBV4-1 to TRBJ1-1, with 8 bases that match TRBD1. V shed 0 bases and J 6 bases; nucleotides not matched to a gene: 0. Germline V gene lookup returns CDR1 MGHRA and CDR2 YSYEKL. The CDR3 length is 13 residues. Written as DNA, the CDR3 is TGCGCCAGCAGCCAAGAGGGACAGGCTGAAGCTTTCTTT. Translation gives CASSQEGQAEAFF.

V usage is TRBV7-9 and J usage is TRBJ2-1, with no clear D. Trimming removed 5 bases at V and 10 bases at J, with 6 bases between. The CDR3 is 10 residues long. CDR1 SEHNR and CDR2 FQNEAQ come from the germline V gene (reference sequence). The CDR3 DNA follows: TGTGCCAGCAGCGGACCCGAGCAGTTCTTC. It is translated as CASSGPEQFF.

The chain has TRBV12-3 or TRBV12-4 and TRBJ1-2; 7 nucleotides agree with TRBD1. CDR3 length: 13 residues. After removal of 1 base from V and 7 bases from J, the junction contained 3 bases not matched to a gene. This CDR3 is CASSLVAGGGYTF. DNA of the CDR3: TGTGCCAGCAGTTTAGTGGCAGGGGGTGGCTACACCTTC.

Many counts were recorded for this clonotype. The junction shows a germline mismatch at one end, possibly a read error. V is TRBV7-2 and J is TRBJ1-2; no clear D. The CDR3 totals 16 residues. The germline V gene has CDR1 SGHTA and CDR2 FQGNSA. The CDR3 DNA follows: TGTGCCAGCAGCCGTTTAGTAAGGGATCCTAATTATGGCTACACCTTC. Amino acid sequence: CASSRLVRDPNYGYTF.

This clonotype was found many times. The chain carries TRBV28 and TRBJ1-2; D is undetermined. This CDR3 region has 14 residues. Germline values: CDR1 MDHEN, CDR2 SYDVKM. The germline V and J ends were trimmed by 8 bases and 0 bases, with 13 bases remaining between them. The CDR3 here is CASGPGLANYGYTF. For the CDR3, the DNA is TGTGCCAGCGGCCCGGGGTTAGCTAACTATGGCTACACCTTC.

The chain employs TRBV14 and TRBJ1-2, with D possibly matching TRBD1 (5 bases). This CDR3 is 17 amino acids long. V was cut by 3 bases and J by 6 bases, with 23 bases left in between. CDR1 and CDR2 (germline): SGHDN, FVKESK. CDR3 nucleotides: TGTGCCAGCAGCCATTCCCGGGACCCCTCCTCGGAGGATGGCTACACCTTC. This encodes CASSHSRDPSSEDGYTF.

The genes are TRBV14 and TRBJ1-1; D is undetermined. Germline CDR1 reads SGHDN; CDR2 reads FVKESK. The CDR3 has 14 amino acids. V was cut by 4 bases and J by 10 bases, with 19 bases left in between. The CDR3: CASSLPDGPWGAFF. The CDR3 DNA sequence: TGTGCCAGCAGCCTCCCTGACGGCCCCTGGGGAGCTTTCTTT.

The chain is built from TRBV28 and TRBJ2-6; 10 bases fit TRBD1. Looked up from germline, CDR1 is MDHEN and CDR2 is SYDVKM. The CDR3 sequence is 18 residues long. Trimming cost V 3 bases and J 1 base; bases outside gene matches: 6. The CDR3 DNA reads TGTGCCAGCAGTTTTGGGACAGGGGTGTTGTCTGGGGCCAACGTCCTGACTTTC. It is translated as CASSFGTGVLSGANVLTF.

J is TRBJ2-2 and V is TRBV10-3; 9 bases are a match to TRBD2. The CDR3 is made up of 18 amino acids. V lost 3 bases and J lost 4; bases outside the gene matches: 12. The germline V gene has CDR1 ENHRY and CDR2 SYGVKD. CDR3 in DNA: TGTGCCATCAGTGACCCCGATATAGGGACTAGCCCCACCGGGGAGCTGTTTTTT. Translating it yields CAISDPDIGTSPTGELFF.